The rows below give T cell receptor beta chains drawn from one sample of a study of a mutant IDH1 vaccine in newly diagnosed glioma. The antigens for these receptors are not known. Repertoires were generated with immunoSEQ multiplex PCR, while TCRdb's copy carries only in-frame clones and drops some. There are over 50,000 clones in the sample; approximately 90% occur only once, and approximately 4.6% lies in the top ten. This specimen consisted of PBMCs, obtained from a glioma patient whose treatment included an IDH1 peptide vaccine. These receptors originate from a woman between 40 and 55 years old with glioma. Each CDR3 is given with its conserved first and last residue. The D gene is left open where the match is weak.

v_call d_call cdr3_aa
TRBV6-1 NA CASDTASGNTIYF
TRBV7-8 NA CASSLDPRAEFKDEQYF
TRBV29-1 NA CSGAGGSDTEAFF
TRBV4-2 NA CASSQTGTRGGYTF
TRBV29-1 TRBD1 CSVEGDRYLGTTQYF
TRBV7-2 NA CASSLVSGAEKLFF
TRBV6-6 NA CASSYARGYEQYF
TRBV29-1 NA CSVALVNYGYTF
TRBV5-1 NA CASSWGRRGATGELFF
TRBV4-3 TRBD1 CASSQTTGEAGNTIYF
TRBV10-3 NA CAISDRDREAKNIQYF
TRBV6-1 NA CASGRGRYEKLFF
TRBV5-1 NA CASSYFTRRTYTGELFF
TRBV2 NA CASRMVSSYNSPLHF
TRBV7-9 TRBD1 CASSGTGGGETQYF
TRBV27 TRBD2 CASSYGTSSGDTQYF
TRBV29-1 NA CSVGGLGGPETQYF
TRBV19 NA CASSTPLGWTEAFF
TRBV19 TRBD1 CASSPTTGGEAFF
TRBV6-6 NA CASSYSRQAQETQYF
TRBV4-1 TRBD1 CASSHGTGIYSNQPQHF
TRBV6-6 TRBD2 CASSFSGRGNEQYF
TRBV7-2 TRBD2 CASSLVGGGLDEQFF
TRBV19 TRBD1 CASSIRDRGQDYTF
TRBV5-1 NA CASSLGGGTSYEQYF
TRBV11-2 TRBD2 CASTKAGGSYNEQFF
TRBV9 NA CASSPRGAGNNNEQFF
TRBV5-5 NA CASSSRDGGTEQYF
TRBV5-1 NA CASSFQVGNTEAFF
TRBV6-1 NA CASSSGDSGANVLTF
TRBV19 NA CASNPSPANTEAFF
TRBV18 NA CASSPWTSGDTQYF
TRBV2 NA CASSERRGEGDEQYF
TRBV7-6 TRBD2 CASSSPGTITYEQYF
TRBV28 NA CASGGSGNYGYTF
TRBV20-1 NA CSFLFYNEQFF
TRBV6-6 NA CASSGDSTDTQYF